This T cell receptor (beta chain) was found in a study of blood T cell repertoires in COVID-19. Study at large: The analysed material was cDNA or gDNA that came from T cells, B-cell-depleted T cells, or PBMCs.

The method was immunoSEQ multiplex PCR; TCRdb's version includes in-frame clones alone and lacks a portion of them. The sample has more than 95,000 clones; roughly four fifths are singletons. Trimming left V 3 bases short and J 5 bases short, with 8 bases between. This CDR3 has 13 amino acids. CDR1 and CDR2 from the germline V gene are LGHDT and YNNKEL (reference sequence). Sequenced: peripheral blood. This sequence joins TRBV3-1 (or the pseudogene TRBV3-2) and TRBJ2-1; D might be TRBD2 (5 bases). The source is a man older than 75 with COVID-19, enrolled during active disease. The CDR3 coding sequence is TGTGCCAGCAGCCAGGCGGGTCACAATGAGCAGTTCTTC. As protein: CASSQAGHNEQFF.